The 18 T cell receptor beta chains given below trace back to one sample, sequenced in a study of early T cells in non-severe SARS-CoV-2 infection. A single record per CDR3 protein comes from TCRdb applying MiXCR to the 5' RACE reads. The sample records about 110,000 distinct CDR3 sequences, 9.5% to 13% being singletons. Sequencing was done on a sample of whole blood. The receptor source for this set is an adult who was a healthcare worker with PCR-confirmed SARS-CoV-2 infection or an uninfected control (not recorded which).

The V gene is TRBV20-1, the J gene TRBJ1-6; no reliable D call. CDR3 size: 15 residues. Trimming took off 0 bases at V and 2 bases at J, with 8 bases between the two ends. Germline V gene sequence: CDR1 DFQATT, CDR2 SNEGSKA (reference sequence). The CDR3 DNA is TGCAGTGCTAGAGATAAACAGACCTATAATTCACCCCTCCACTTT. Residues: CSARDKQTYNSPLHF.

CDR3 DNA: TGTGCCACCAGCAGAGGGGGGGCTAGCGGGAGGACAGATACGCAGTATTTT. This translates into CATSRGGASGRTDTQYF. The gene calls are TRBV15 and TRBJ2-3, with 11 bases fitting TRBD2. The CDR3 spans 17 residues. Trimming removed 1 base from V and 3 bases from J; junction bases left unmatched: 6. CDR1 is LNHNV, CDR2 YYDKDF, per germline (reference sequence). The complete variable domain, with remaining parts taken from reference TRBV15 and TRBJ2-3, reads DAMVIQNPRYQVTQFGKPVTLSCSQTLNHNVMYWYQQKSSQAPKLLFHYYDKDFNNEADTPDNFQSRRPNTSFCFLDIRSPGLGDTAMYLCATSRGGASGRTDTQYFGPGTRLTVL.

This clonotype was found many times. This chain's CDR3 is CASSEQNYEQYF. CDR3 in DNA: TGTGCCAGCAGTGAACAGAATTACGAGCAGTACTTC. The genes are TRBV6-1 and TRBJ2-7; no firm D call. Trimming shortened V by 2 bases and J by 4 bases, and 6 bases separated the two germline ends. Germline loops: CDR1 MNHNS, CDR2 SASEGT. This CDR3 has 12 residues.

The V and J genes are TRBV6-5 and TRBJ2-1; 11 bases align to TRBD2. V lost 0 bases, J lost 6 bases, and 10 bases stayed unmatched. The germline V gene has CDR1 MNHEY and CDR2 SVGAGI. The CDR3 loop spans 18 amino acids. The CDR3 here is CASSYSGLAGFPPNEQFF. The CDR3 DNA sequence: TGTGCCAGCAGTTACTCAGGACTAGCGGGCTTCCCGCCCAATGAGCAGTTCTTC.

The CDR3 is CASSTDYNSPLHF. The CDR3 DNA reads as TGTGCCAGTAGCACAGATTATAATTCACCCCTCCACTTT. The V call is TRBV19, the J call TRBJ1-6, with D uncertain. This CDR3 contains 13 residues. The ends were cut back, 6 bases at V and 4 bases at J, with 7 bases in the middle. Germline V lookup: CDR1 LNHDA, CDR2 SQIVND (reference sequence). The whole variable domain, filled in from reference TRBV19 and TRBJ1-6, reads DGGITQSPKYLFRKEGQNVTLSCEQNLNHDAMYWYRQDPGQGLRLIYYSQIVNDFQKGDIAEGYSVSREKKESFPLTVTSAQKNPTAFYLCASSTDYNSPLHFGNGTRLTVT.

Only a few counts were recorded for this clonotype. The chain recombines TRBV29-1 with TRBJ1-3, with D unresolved. The germline V gene encodes CDR1 SQVTM and CDR2 ANQGSEA. There are 13 residues in the CDR3. Trimming shortened V by 5 bases and J by 3 bases, and 11 bases separated the two germline ends. The CDR3 coding sequence is TGCAGCGTTCAAACTGGAGTTGGAAACACCATATATTTT. Its translation: CSVQTGVGNTIYF.

This clonotype has ten or more counts. The chain has TRBV18 and TRBJ1-2, with D perhaps TRBD1 (6 bases). The germline V gene has CDR1 KGHSH and CDR2 LQKENI. V lost 6 bases, J lost 2 bases, and 13 bases lay in between. This CDR3 has 14 amino acids. CDR3 DNA sequence: TGTGCCAGCTCCCGGGGGGGGGCGAACTATGGCTACACCTTC. This gives the protein CASSRGGANYGYTF.

J is TRBJ1-2 and V is TRBV4-1, with a weak D call TRBD1 (6 bases). Germline loops: CDR1 MGHRA, CDR2 YSYEKL. V lost 0 bases to trimming and J lost 4 bases, with 12 bases between them. This CDR3 is built from 15 residues. Here the CDR3 reads CASSQDRTGFYGYTF. The CDR3 DNA is TGCGCCAGCAGCCAAGATCGAACAGGGTTCTATGGCTACACCTTC.

This clonotype was counted at least ten times. The chain recombines TRBV5-1 with TRBJ1-4, with 9 bases matching TRBD1. This CDR3 has 14 residues. Germline CDR1 is SGHRS and CDR2 is YFSETQ. Germline trimming cut 3 bases from V and 8 bases from J; bases unmatched to any gene: 5. The CDR3 is CASSSGTGREKLFF. The CDR3, as DNA: TGCGCCAGCAGCTCCGGGACAGGGAGGGAAAAACTGTTTTTT.

This clonotype has a handful of counts. V usage is TRBV28 and J usage is TRBJ1-1; TRBD1 aligns across 7 bases. The CDR3 runs 14 residues. J lost 4 bases, V lost 3 bases, and 5 bases had no gene match. Germline CDR1 reads MDHEN; CDR2 reads SYDVKM. In nucleotides, the CDR3 is TGTGCCAGCAGTTTTAGGGGGCAGCTCACTGAAGCTTTCTTT. Its protein product is CASSFRGQLTEAFF.

The table lists this clonotype with many counts. The CDR3 DNA is TGTGCCACCAGTGATTCCCGAATCGACAGTAACGAGCAGTACTTC. It translates to CATSDSRIDSNEQYF. The rearrangement joins TRBV24-1 to TRBJ2-7; possible D gene TRBD1, 5 bases. Germline CDR1 KGHDR, CDR2 SFDVKD. The CDR3 has 15 residues. Deletions cut 2 bases from V and 5 bases from J, with 15 bases between.

This clonotype was observed many times. The V gene is TRBV28, the J gene TRBJ2-7; 8 bases align to TRBD2. The CDR3 length is 14 residues. J lost 2 bases, V lost 6 bases, and 6 bases had no gene match. The germline gives CDR1 MDHEN, CDR2 SYDVKM. CDR3 sequence (DNA): TGTGCCAGCAGGCGCAGCGGGGGAACCTACGAGCAGTACTTC. This sequence encodes CASRRSGGTYEQYF.

The CDR3 sequence: CASSLIWGGRNSDEQFF. DNA of the CDR3: TGTGCCAGCAGCTTAATCTGGGGGGGCCGGAATAGCGATGAGCAGTTCTTC. The chain uses TRBV7-2 and TRBJ2-1, with a weak D call TRBD2 (7 bases). This CDR3 region has 17 residues. The germline V and J ends were trimmed by 2 bases and 8 bases, with 22 bases remaining between them. CDR1 is SGHTA, CDR2 FQGNSA, per germline. The whole variable domain, filled in from reference TRBV7-2 and TRBJ2-1, reads GAGVSQSPSNKVTEKGKDVELRCDPISGHTALYWYRQSLGQGLEFLIYFQGNSAPDKSGLPSDRFSAERTGGSVSTLTIQRTQQEDSAVYLCASSLIWGGRNSDEQFFGPGTRLTVL.

The table lists this clonotype with many counts. J is TRBJ2-1 and V is TRBV3-1; the match to TRBD1 covers 11 bases. Germline CDR1 is LGHDT and CDR2 is YNNKEL (reference sequence). The CDR3 spans 15 residues. V trimming: 4 bases; J trimming: 7 bases; junction bases outside the gene matches: 6. CDR3 in amino acids: CASSPPGQGGNEQFF. The CDR3 bases are TGTGCCAGCAGCCCTCCGGGACAGGGGGGAAATGAGCAGTTCTTC.

This clonotype was seen many times. V and J are TRBV19 and TRBJ2-7; 7 nucleotides agree with TRBD2. Germline values: CDR1 LNHDA, CDR2 SQIVND (reference sequence). This CDR3 region has 16 residues. With V trimmed by 4 bases and J by 4 bases, 13 bases remained unmatched. The CDR3 DNA reads TGTGCCAGTAGTACCGTGGCGGGAGTCGGAGTTTACGAGCAGTACTTC. Residues: CASSTVAGVGVYEQYF.

This sequence joins TRBV14 and TRBJ2-5; TRBD2 matches at 7 bases. Germline values: CDR1 SGHDN, CDR2 FVKESK. This CDR3 has 15 residues. J gave up 2 bases and V 4 bases, and 7 bases lay outside the gene matches. The CDR3 bases are TGTGCCAGCAGCCCTCTGACGGGGGGACAAGAGACCCAGTACTTC. Residues: CASSPLTGGQETQYF.

The table lists this clonotype with many counts. The chain is built from TRBV7-8 and TRBJ2-7; D not certain. Germline V gene lookup returns CDR1 SGHVS and CDR2 FQNEAQ. The length of the CDR3 is 14 residues. Trimming stripped 2 bases from V and 2 bases from J, with 10 bases between. CDR3 loop: CASSLSLGTYEQYF. The CDR3 DNA reads as TGTGCCAGCAGCTTAAGTCTGGGTACCTACGAGCAGTACTTC.

The rearrangement links TRBV7-3 to TRBJ2-1; a weak D match, TRBD1 (7 bases). In germline, CDR1 is SGHTA, CDR2 FQGTGA. V shed 2 bases and J shed 7 bases, with 15 bases lying between them. The CDR3 runs 15 residues. The CDR3 DNA reads TGTGCCAGCAGCTTAGTGCACAGGGGAGGAAATGAGCAGTTCTTC. Amino acid sequence: CASSLVHRGGNEQFF.